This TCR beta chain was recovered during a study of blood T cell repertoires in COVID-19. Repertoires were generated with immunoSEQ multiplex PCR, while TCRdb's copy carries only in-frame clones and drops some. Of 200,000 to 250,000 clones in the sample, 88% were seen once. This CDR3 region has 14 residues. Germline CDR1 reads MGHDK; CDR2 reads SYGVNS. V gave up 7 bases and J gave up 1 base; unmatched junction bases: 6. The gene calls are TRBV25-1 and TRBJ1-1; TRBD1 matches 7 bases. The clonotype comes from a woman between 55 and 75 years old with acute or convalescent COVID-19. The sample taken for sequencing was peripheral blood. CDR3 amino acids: CASTLTGPNTEAFF. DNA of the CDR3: TGTGCCAGCACCCTGACAGGGCCGAACACTGAAGCTTTCTTT.